This T cell receptor (beta chain) was observed in a study of neoadjuvant anti-PD-1 for oral cavity cancer. Study-level information: Non-progressing patients received a fourth nivolumab dose near day 43, then surgery on days 50-56. Points from the study as a whole: Higher pretreatment Treg/Th17 ratios tracked higher pretreatment blood clonality. PBMC Gini-index clonality exceeded responders' in non-responders post-nivolumab.

Germline-derived CDR1 and CDR2 are SGHVS and FQNEAQ. This CDR3 is 16 amino acids long. Trimming took 2 bases from V and 4 from J, leaving 17 bases between them. Assay used: immunoSEQ multiplex PCR; TCRdb lists only in-frame clones, some missing. The sample has approximately 13,000 clones; 67% are singletons. Time point of the sample: after neoadjuvant nivolumab, at surgical resection. Comment on this clone: Antigen unknown.

The V gene is TRBV7-8, the J gene TRBJ1-1; weak D call: TRBD1 (6 bases). This material consisted of PBMCs, taken after nivolumab (anti-PD-1) treatment. This clonotype originated in a person aged 35 to 85 with oral cavity squamous cell carcinoma. The CDR3 DNA reads TGTGCCAGCAGCTTATTCGCCCGGGGGGCGGCCACTGAAGCTTTCTTT. The encoded protein is CASSLFARGAATEAFF.